Ten or more counts support the clone carrying this TCR beta chain. The sample comes from a study of Graves' ophthalmopathy and Graves' hyperthyroidism. V lost 11 bases to trimming and J lost 3 bases; unmatched junction nucleotides: 13. The CDR3 length is 15 residues. Per germline, CDR1 ENHRY and CDR2 SYGVKD. Amplification targeted the TCR beta CDR3 regions, with RNA transcripts as the source material. The workflow started with a first-round RT-PCR run with HTBI primers and then moved on to a second-round multiplex PCR. MiXCR, applied by TCRdb to the multiplex PCR reads, yields one record per CDR3 protein. The data contain 600,000 to 650,000 distinct CDR3 sequences, around a fifth of them seen just once; the ten biggest clones take up roughly 7.4%.

This TCR came from a woman aged 18-35 years with stable Graves' hyperthyroidism. Some clones in this sample may be carry-over from other donors' samples. The chain is built from TRBV10-3 and TRBJ1-5, with 7 bases aligning to TRBD1. The specimen sequenced was peripheral blood. The CDR3: CAPRRRQGLNQPQHF. The CDR3 DNA reads as TGTGCCCCACGGAGGAGACAGGGACTCAATCAGCCCCAGCATTTT.